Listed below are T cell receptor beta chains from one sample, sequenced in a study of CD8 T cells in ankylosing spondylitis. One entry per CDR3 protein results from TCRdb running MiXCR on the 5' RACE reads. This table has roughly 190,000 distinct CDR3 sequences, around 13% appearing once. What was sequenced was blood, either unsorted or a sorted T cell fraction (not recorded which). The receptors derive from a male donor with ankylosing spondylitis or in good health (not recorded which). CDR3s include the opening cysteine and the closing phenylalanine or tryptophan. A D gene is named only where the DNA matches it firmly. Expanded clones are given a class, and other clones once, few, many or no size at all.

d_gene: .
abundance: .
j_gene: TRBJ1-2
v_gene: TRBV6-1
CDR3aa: CASSSDGPDYGYTF
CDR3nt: TGTGCCAGCAGCTCTGACGGCCCTGACTATGGCTACACCTTC

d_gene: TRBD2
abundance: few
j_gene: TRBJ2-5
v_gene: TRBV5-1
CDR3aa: CASSLLAGGHQETQYF
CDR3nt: TGCGCCAGCAGCTTACTAGCGGGGGGTCACCAAGAGACCCAGTACTTC

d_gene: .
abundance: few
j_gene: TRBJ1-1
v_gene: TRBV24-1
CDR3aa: CATSPIRYEDTEAFF
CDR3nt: TGTGCCACCAGTCCAATCAGATATGAGGACACTGAAGCTTTCTTT

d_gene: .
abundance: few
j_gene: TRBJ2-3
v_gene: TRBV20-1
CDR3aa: CSARDSGESSTDTQYF
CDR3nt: TGCAGTGCTAGAGATTCAGGGGAATCTAGCACAGATACGCAGTATTTT

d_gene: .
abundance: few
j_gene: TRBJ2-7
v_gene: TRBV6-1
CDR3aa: CASRGDGDSYEQYF
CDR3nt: TGTGCCAGCAGGGGGGACGGTGACTCCTACGAGCAGTACTTC

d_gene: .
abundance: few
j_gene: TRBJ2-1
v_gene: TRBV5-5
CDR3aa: CASSLAERFHEQFF
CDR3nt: TGTGCCAGCAGCTTGGCAGAGCGTTTCCATGAGCAGTTCTTC

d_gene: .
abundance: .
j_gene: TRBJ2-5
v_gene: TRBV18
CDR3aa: CASSPRDGDLWETQYF
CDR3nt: TGTGCCAGCTCACCACGGGACGGGGACCTGTGGGAGACCCAGTACTTC

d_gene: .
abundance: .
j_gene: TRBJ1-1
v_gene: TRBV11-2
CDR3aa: CASSLGTVMNTEAFF
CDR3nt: TGTGCCAGCAGCTTAGGGACGGTCATGAACACTGAAGCTTTCTTT

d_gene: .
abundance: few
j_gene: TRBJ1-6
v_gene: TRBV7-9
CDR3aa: CASMGVGAPLHF
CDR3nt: TGTGCCAGCATGGGGGTTGGGGCACCCCTCCACTTT

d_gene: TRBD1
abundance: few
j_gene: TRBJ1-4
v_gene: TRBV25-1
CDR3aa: CASSGQGAVYEKLFF
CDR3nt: TGTGCCAGCAGTGGACAGGGGGCTGTTTATGAAAAACTGTTTTTT

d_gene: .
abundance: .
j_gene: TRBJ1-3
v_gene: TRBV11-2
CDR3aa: CASSLYSGPPDGNTIYF
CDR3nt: TGTGCCAGCAGCTTATACTCAGGCCCCCCCGATGGAAACACCATATATTTT

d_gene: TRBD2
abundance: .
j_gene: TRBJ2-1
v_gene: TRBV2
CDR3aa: CANLAGNSYNEQFF
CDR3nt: TGTGCCAACCTAGCGGGCAACTCCTACAATGAGCAGTTCTTC

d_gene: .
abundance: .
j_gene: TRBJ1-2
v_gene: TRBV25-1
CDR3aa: CASSEGSLGNYGYTF
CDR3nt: TGTGCCAGCAGTGAAGGCTCTTTGGGTAACTATGGCTACACCTTC

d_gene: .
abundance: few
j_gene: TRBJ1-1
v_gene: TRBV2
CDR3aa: CASRPGMGNTEAFF
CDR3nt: TGTGCCAGCAGGCCAGGGATGGGGAACACTGAAGCTTTCTTT

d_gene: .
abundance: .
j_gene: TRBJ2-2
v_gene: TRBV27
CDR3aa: CASSLVQGYPGELFF
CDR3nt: TGTGCCAGCAGTTTAGTCCAGGGGTACCCCGGGGAGCTGTTTTTT

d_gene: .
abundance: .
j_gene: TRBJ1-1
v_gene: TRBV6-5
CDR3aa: CASSYYPAGTEAFF
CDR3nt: TGTGCCAGCAGTTACTACCCGGCGGGCACTGAAGCTTTCTTT

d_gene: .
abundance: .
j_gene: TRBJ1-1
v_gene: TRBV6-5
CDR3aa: CASSYSARGEAFF
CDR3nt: TGTGCCAGCAGTTACTCGGCGAGAGGTGAAGCTTTCTTT

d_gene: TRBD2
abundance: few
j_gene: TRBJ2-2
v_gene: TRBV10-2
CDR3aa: CASLAGTNTGELFF
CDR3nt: TGCGCCAGCCTAGCGGGAACGAACACCGGGGAGCTGTTTTTT

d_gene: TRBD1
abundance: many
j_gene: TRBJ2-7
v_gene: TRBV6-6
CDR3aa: CASSYDRAGEQYF
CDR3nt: TGTGCCAGCAGTTACGACAGGGCGGGTGAGCAGTACTTC

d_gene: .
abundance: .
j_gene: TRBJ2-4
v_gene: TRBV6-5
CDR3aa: CASSYSGGKNIQYF
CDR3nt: TGTGCCAGCAGTTACTCAGGTGGCAAAAACATTCAGTACTTC

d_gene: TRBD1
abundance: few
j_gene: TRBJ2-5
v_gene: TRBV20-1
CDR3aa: CSASPYRGRPETQYF
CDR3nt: TGCAGTGCTAGCCCATACAGGGGGCGGCCGGAGACCCAGTACTTC

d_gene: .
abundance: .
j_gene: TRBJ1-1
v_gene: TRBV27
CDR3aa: CASRGVGNTEAFF
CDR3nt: TGTGCCAGCAGGGGGGTCGGGAACACTGAAGCTTTCTTT

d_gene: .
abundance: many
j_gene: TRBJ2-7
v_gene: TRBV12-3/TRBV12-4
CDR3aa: CASSLSTGLSYEQYF
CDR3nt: TGTGCCAGCAGCCTCTCGACAGGATTATCCTACGAGCAGTACTTC

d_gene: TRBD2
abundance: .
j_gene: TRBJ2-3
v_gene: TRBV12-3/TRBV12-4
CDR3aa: CASSLVVLAGSTDTQYF
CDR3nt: TGTGCCAGCAGTTTAGTGGTACTAGCGGGTAGCACAGATACGCAGTATTTT

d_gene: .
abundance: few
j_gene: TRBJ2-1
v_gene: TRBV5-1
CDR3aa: CASSSYNIHNEQFF
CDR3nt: TGCGCCAGCAGCTCCTACAATATCCACAATGAGCAGTTCTTC

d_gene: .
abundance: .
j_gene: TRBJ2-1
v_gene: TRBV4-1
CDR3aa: CASSQGQTTFYNEQFF
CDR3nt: TGCGCCAGCAGCCAAGGACAGACAACTTTCTACAATGAGCAGTTCTTC

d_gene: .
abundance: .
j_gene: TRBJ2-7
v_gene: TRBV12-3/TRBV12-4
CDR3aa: CASSLGVREQYF
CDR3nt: TGTGCCAGCAGTTTAGGGGTTCGCGAGCAGTACTTC